This T cell receptor beta chain is from a study of OX40 agonist ivuxolimab in advanced cancers. In terms of the full investigation: Ivuxolimab was a fully human IgG2 agonistic monoclonal antibody targeting the costimulatory receptor OX40 (CD134). Three dose-escalation patients achieved partial responses, one with hepatocellular carcinoma and two with cutaneous melanoma. Prior anti-PD-1, anti-PD-L1 or anti-CTLA-4 therapy was permitted, and 30% to 45% of dose-escalation patients had received checkpoint inhibitors. A male proportion of about 79% and a mean age of about 60 years, ranging from about 20 to 85, were recorded for the dose-escalation cohort. The purpose of peripheral TCRbeta sequencing was to test whether ivuxolimab changed TCR sequence diversity and led to clonal T-cell expansion. Intravenous ivuxolimab was administered to patients every 2 weeks at six dose levels: 0.01, 0.1, 0.3, 1.5, 3 and 10 mg/kg. Of the 50 to 55 patients in dose escalation, around 20 had hepatocellular carcinoma, some 15 had melanoma, 9 had renal cell carcinoma and 9 had head and neck cancer. The paper describes the monotherapy dose-escalation part (N ≈ 51 patients) of the phase I trial of ivuxolimab.

Patients with a history of autoimmune disease or receiving systemic immunosuppression were excluded from the trial. In every dose cohort, peripheral blood was drawn for TCR sequencing at baseline, cycle 4 day 1, and cycle 7 day 1. Samples were obtained from an open-label, multicenter, first-in-human phase I dose-escalation trial of ivuxolimab. The trial enrolled adults with locally advanced or metastatic head and neck squamous cell, hepatocellular, melanoma or renal cell carcinoma. Before TCR sequencing, CD4+ and CD8+ T cells were separately sorted from peripheral blood. Genomic DNA was extracted from sorted cells for sequencing of the TCRbeta CDR3 region. The immunoSEQ Assay was used for sequencing of TCRbeta CDR3 regions. TCRdb's version of the immuneACCESS table is confined to in-frame rearrangements and falls short of the full clone set. An unresolved V gene accounts for under half of the shortfall where checked; the remainder is of unknown origin. Counted in this sample were 40,000 to 45,000 clones; approximately 86% of them appeared once. The ten largest clones take up around 10% of the sample.

Study-level results and caveats: After ivuxolimab, more expanded clones were found on average in CD8+ T cells than in CD4+ T cells. Which antigens the clonally expanded peripheral T cells were specific for was not determined. In the 0.1-3.0 mg/kg groups, partial responders had among the lowest normalized peripheral clonal expansion, particularly in CD8+ T cells. Low levels of normalized T-cell clonal expansion were also shown by some nonresponding patients. At doses of 0.1 to 3.0 mg/kg, clonal expansion of both CD4+ and CD8+ T cells in blood was seen between baseline and week 6.

In the case of this clone: The specificity of this receptor is unknown. The input lacks base qualities; no much larger clone sits a single base away.

Trimming removed 5 bases from V and 3 bases from J, leaving 10 bases between the germline ends. From its cysteine to its phenylalanine, the CDR3 spans 13 amino acids. Just the 39-base CDR3 DNA is kept, in frame starting at base 1. As encoded in the germline V gene (reference sequence), CDR1 is SEHNR while CDR2 is FQNEAQ. This receptor was taken from an adult with an advanced solid tumor such as melanoma, head and neck, liver or kidney cancer. Sequencing was performed on CD4+ or CD8+ T cells sorted from blood, taken in a trial of the OX40 agonist ivuxolimab. The chain is assembled from TRBV7-9 and TRBJ1-2; the D gene assignment is ambiguous. The DNA is as follows: TGTGCCAGCAGCCCCGGCGAGTACTATGGCTACACCTTC. Translated, it reads CASSPGEYYGYTF.